The 23 T cell receptor beta chains below all came from one sample that was sequenced in a study of T cell changes during pregnancy in multiple sclerosis. Sequenced by immunoSEQ multiplex PCR; TCRdb stores in-frame clones only, minus some. The table includes around 16,000 clones, 65% to 90% detected once. The input for sequencing was CD8+ T cells from peripheral blood mononuclear cells, taken after pregnancy. These receptors all come from a female donor in good health, enrolled as a control in a pregnancy study.

The J gene is TRBJ2-1, the V gene TRBV6-4; 7 nucleotides agree with TRBD2. J lost 5 bases, V lost 3 bases, and 7 bases had no gene match. The CDR3 is 15 residues long. Germline assignment: CDR1 MRHNA and CDR2 SNTAGT. The DNA of the CDR3 is TGTGCCAGCAGTGAAGCCAGCGGGACTAACAATGAGCAGTTCTTC. It yields the protein CASSEASGTNNEQFF.

The V gene is TRBV6-1, the J gene TRBJ2-7; the D is unclear. Trimming shortened V by 11 bases and J by 3 bases, and 17 bases separated the two germline ends. The CDR3 has 13 residues. The germline V gene has CDR1 MNHNS and CDR2 SASEGT. CDR3 coding DNA: TGTGCCGGGTCCGCGAGGAGAGACTACGAGCAGTACTTC. It specifies CAGSARRDYEQYF.

The chain employs TRBV14 and TRBJ1-1; unclear D gene. V shed 5 bases and J shed 4 bases, with 11 bases lying between them. Germline CDR1 is SGHDN and CDR2 is FVKESK. The CDR3 contains 13 residues. The CDR3 DNA is TGTGCCAGCAGCTCCTACAGAGCCACTGAAGCTTTCTTT. Encoded protein: CASSSYRATEAFF. Looking up the rest from reference TRBV14 and TRBJ1-1 gives the full variable domain: EAGVTQFPSHSVIEKGQTVTLRCDPISGHDNLYWYRRVMGKEIKFLLHFVKESKQDESGMPNNRFLAERTGGTYSTLKVQPAELEDSGVYFCASSSYRATEAFFGQGTRLTVV.

The V gene is TRBV7-2, the J gene TRBJ1-6, with TRBD1 identical over 11 bases. V lost 5 bases and J lost 9; bases outside the gene matches: 6. Germline V gives CDR1 SGHTA, CDR2 FQGNSA. The CDR3 runs to 15 residues. CDR3 bases: TGTGCCAGCAGCGAGGGACAGGGGGTGGGTTCACCCCTCCACTTT. This encodes CASSEGQGVGSPLHF.

V is TRBV7-2 and J is TRBJ2-1; D may be TRBD2 (5 bases). Germline CDR1 reads SGHTA; CDR2 reads FQGNSA. The CDR3 is 17 residues long. V lost 2 bases, J lost 6 bases, and 20 bases lay in between. CDR3 nucleotide sequence: TGTGCCAGCAGCTTACCGACGGCTAGCTGGGAAAGCAATGAGCAGTTCTTC. This translates into CASSLPTASWESNEQFF.

This clone rates as medium-sized (0.01 to 0.1%). The J gene is TRBJ2-7, the V gene TRBV11-3; tentatively, D is TRBD2 (5 bases). Trimming cost V 4 bases and J 7 bases, with 14 bases left between them. The CDR3 extends over 13 amino acids. The germline CDR1 and CDR2 sequences are SGHNT and YENEEA. In DNA, the CDR3 is TGTGCCAGCAGCTCGCCCCCCGAGGGAGAGCAGTACTTC. Its translation is CASSSPPEGEQYF.

By frequency in the sample, this clone is medium-sized. V usage is TRBV4-3 and J usage is TRBJ2-7, with a tentative D call TRBD2 (6 bases). Germline-derived CDR1 and CDR2 are LGHNA and YSLEER. There are 14 residues in the CDR3. Trimming stripped 1 base from V and 6 bases from J, with 13 bases between. The CDR3 spells CASSQGAGGAEQYF. The DNA of the CDR3 is TGCGCCAGCAGCCAAGGAGCGGGCGGAGCCGAGCAGTACTTC.

The rearrangement links TRBV13 to TRBJ2-7; TRBD1 matches at 7 bases. J lost 2 bases, V lost 5 bases, and 6 bases had no gene match. Germline lookup yields CDR1 PRHDT and CDR2 FYEKMQ (reference sequence). The CDR3 length is 14 residues. In nucleotides, the CDR3 is TGTGCCAGCAGCCCTAACAGGGGACCCTACGAGCAGTACTTC. This codes for CASSPNRGPYEQYF.

This rearrangement joins TRBV5-1 to TRBJ2-7, with D tentatively TRBD2 (6 bases). This CDR3 region has 15 residues. With 4 bases removed from V and 3 bases from J, the gap between germline ends came to 17 bases. Germline lookup yields CDR1 SGHRS and CDR2 YFSETQ. The CDR3 DNA reads TGCGCCAGCAGCACACAGACCGGGAGCCGCTACGAGCAGTACTTC. Residues: CASSTQTGSRYEQYF.

A few counts support this clone. The J gene is TRBJ2-1, the V gene TRBV6-4; a possible D gene is TRBD2 (5 bases). Trimming took off 2 bases at V and 5 bases at J, with 13 bases between the two ends. The germline V gene has CDR1 MRHNA and CDR2 SNTAGT. This CDR3 is built from 15 residues. For the CDR3, the DNA is TGTGCCAGCAGTGACCGGGCGGGTACCAACAATGAGCAGTTCTTC. Translation: CASSDRAGTNNEQFF.

The J gene is TRBJ2-7, the V gene TRBV7-2; 12 bases are a match to TRBD2. This CDR3 contains 15 residues. From germline, CDR1 is SGHTA and CDR2 FQGNSA. The trim removed 3 bases at V and 1 base at J, leaving 1 base unmatched. Here the CDR3 DNA reads TGTGCCAGCAGCTTTGGACTAGCGGGATCCTACGAGCAGTACTTC. It is translated as CASSFGLAGSYEQYF.

This clone was counted ten times or more. This chain connects TRBV28 to TRBJ1-2; D not resolved. The germline V and J ends were trimmed by 6 bases and 0 bases, with 17 bases remaining between them. CDR3 length equals 16 residues. CDR1 is MDHEN, CDR2 SYDVKM, per germline. The CDR3 is CASSPPRELPNYGYTF. In DNA, the CDR3 is TGTGCCAGCAGCCCCCCCCGGGAGCTCCCTAACTATGGCTACACCTTC.

This clone was counted a few times. V gene TRBV9 combines with J gene TRBJ2-5; 7 nucleotides line up with TRBD1. The V gene's germline CDR1 is SGDLS and CDR2 YYNGEE. The CDR3 runs 15 residues. The J segment lost 2 bases and the V segment lost 3 bases, leaving 7 bases of the junction unmatched. The CDR3 nucleotides are TGTGCCAGCAGCGCGCGAGAGGGGGCGCAAGAGACCCAGTACTTC. Translated: CASSAREGAQETQYF.

This clone was found once. The rearrangement joins TRBV30 to TRBJ2-7; 8 bases fit TRBD1. The length of the CDR3 is 14 residues. Trimming cost V 0 bases and J 4 bases; bases outside gene matches: 5. The germline CDR1 and CDR2 sequences are GTSNPN and SVGIG (reference sequence). CDR3: CAWSVQGGAYEQYF. CDR3 nucleotides: TGTGCCTGGAGTGTACAGGGGGGAGCTTACGAGCAGTACTTC.

This sequence joins TRBV4-2 and TRBJ2-7; 9 bases are a match to TRBD2. The CDR3 is 15 amino acids. The V and J ends lost 0 bases and 4 bases, in that order; junction bases with no gene match: 4. Germline CDR1 is LGHNA and CDR2 is YNFKEQ. For the CDR3, the DNA is TGTGCCAGCAGCCAAGAGCGGGAGGGGGCGTACGAGCAGTACTTC. This encodes CASSQEREGAYEQYF.

J is TRBJ2-3 and V is TRBV28; no firm D call. The CDR3 length is 13 residues. Germline assignment: CDR1 MDHEN and CDR2 SYDVKM. Between the trimmed V and J ends, which lost 6 bases and 5 bases, there was a span of 12 bases. This CDR3 is CASRVSSGDTQYF. The CDR3 DNA reads as TGTGCCAGCAGAGTGAGTAGTGGAGATACGCAGTATTTT.

In its sample, this clone was seen once. This chain joins TRBV4-1 and TRBJ1-1; D may be TRBD1 (6 bases). Germline CDR1 is MGHRA and CDR2 is YSYEKL. CDR3 length equals 13 residues. V was trimmed by 1 base and J by 10 bases, leaving 13 bases between them. CDR3 bases: TGCGCCAGCAGCCAAGCCGTACAGGGTGGAGCTTTCTTT. As protein: CASSQAVQGGAFF.

The V and J genes are TRBV7-9 and TRBJ2-3, with a tentative D call TRBD2 (6 bases). Germline CDR1 is SEHNR and CDR2 is FQNEAQ (reference sequence). CDR3 length: 15 amino acids. V shed 3 bases and J shed 3 bases, with 13 bases lying between them. The DNA for the CDR3 is TGTGCCAGCAGCTTCCCTTGGGCGGGGACAGATACGCAGTATTTT. It yields the protein CASSFPWAGTDTQYF.

The chain combines TRBV27 with TRBJ2-7, with D perhaps matching TRBD1 (6 bases). The V end was cut by 3 bases, the J end by 2 bases, with 14 bases between. The CDR3 is 15 residues long. Germline V gives CDR1 MNHEY, CDR2 SMNVEV (reference sequence). The CDR3: CASSFLVRGPYEQYF. In DNA form, the CDR3 reads TGTGCCAGCAGTTTTCTAGTCAGGGGTCCCTACGAGCAGTACTTC.

The chain is built from TRBV4-3 and TRBJ2-3, with TRBD2 identical over 8 bases. The CDR3 is 16 residues long. Germline loops: CDR1 LGHNA, CDR2 YSLEER. With V trimmed by 0 bases and J by 4 bases, 6 bases remained unmatched. The CDR3 loop is CASSQDPTSGSDTQYF. In DNA form, the CDR3 reads TGCGCCAGCAGCCAAGATCCCACTAGCGGCTCAGATACGCAGTATTTT.

This sequence joins TRBV21-1 and TRBJ1-2. TRBV21-1 is listed as a pseudogene. CDR3 length: 14 residues. The CDR3 DNA is TGTGCCAGCAGCAAAGGGAAGGAGAGCTATGGCTACACCTTC. Translation gives CASSKGKESYGYTF.

The chain joins TRBV5-1 to TRBJ1-1; tentative D call: TRBD1 (5 bases). The V and J ends lost 1 base and 3 bases respectively, with 10 bases between them. Germline CDR1 SGHRS, CDR2 YFSETQ. This CDR3 is built from 14 residues. The CDR3 loop reads CASSLWGEDTEAFF. The CDR3 nucleotides are TGCGCCAGCAGCTTGTGGGGGGAGGACACTGAAGCTTTCTTT.

This clone is categorized as medium-sized. The chain couples TRBV10-3 to TRBJ1-4, with D tentatively TRBD1 (6 bases). Trimming removed 8 bases from V and 8 bases from J, with 18 bases in between. This CDR3 has 14 amino acids. Germline loops: CDR1 ENHRY, CDR2 SYGVKD. This chain's CDR3 is CAIAKGEGGEKLFF. DNA of the CDR3: TGTGCCATCGCCAAGGGGGAGGGTGGCGAAAAACTGTTTTTT.